The clone carrying this TCR beta chain was observed a handful of times. Its matching antigen is unknown. This sample stems from a study of beta chain features in type 1 diabetes. Overall study results and limits: VDJ junctions in type 1 diabetes patients carried more deletions and fewer insertions.

The sequenced template was cDNA made from the entire isolated RNA. Average reads for naive, central memory and regulatory T cell samples were several million. Libraries were prepared by immunoSEQ multiplex PCR; TCRdb keeps only in-frame clonotypes and omits some of them. The profile shows about 450,000 clones, approximately 10% of them singletons. This TCR was sampled from a woman aged 18-29 years in good health. Sequences were obtained from naive CD4+ T cells from blood.

CDR3 loop: CSAKGTTDTQYF. CDR3 bases: TGCAGCGCAAAGGGGACAACAGATACGCAGTATTTT. The rearrangement joins TRBV29-1 to TRBJ2-3, with TRBD1 as a possible D gene (6 bases). The CDR3 length is 12 residues. Between the trimmed V and J ends, which lost 7 bases and 3 bases, there was a span of 11 bases. Germline V gene sequence: CDR1 SQVTM, CDR2 ANQGSEA.